The clone carrying this T cell receptor (beta chain) was found many times. This entry is derived from a study of read filtering for tumor transcriptome and immune sequencing. V lost 2 bases and J 3 bases, leaving 9 bases between the germline ends. This CDR3 contains 13 residues. In germline, CDR1 is SGHRS, CDR2 YFSETQ. Molecular barcoded adaptors covering alpha/delta and beta/gamma chains were used on approximately 400 ng RNA. TCRdb re-analysed the reads in MiXCR, keeping a single row per CDR3 protein. The table lists 75,000 to 95,000 distinct CDR3 sequences, 9% to 15% of them singletons. The source of this sequence is a donor aged 40 or over with multiple myeloma. The V and J genes are TRBV5-1 and TRBJ2-7; D is possibly TRBD1 (5 bases). Input material: a population of CD138-negative cells sorted from bone marrow. The CDR3 here is CASSLGRDYEQYF. DNA for the CDR3: TGCGCCAGCAGCTTAGGCAGGGACTACGAGCAGTACTTC.